A single sample is the source of the 18 T cell receptor beta chains below, sequenced in a study of blood T cell repertoires in COVID-19. Here immunoSEQ multiplex PCR was the method, and the copy in TCRdb shows in-frame clones only, minus some. Of about 130,000 clones in the sample, around 89% are singletons; the top ten hold 18%. Sequencing was carried out using peripheral blood. These receptors all stem from a man aged 45-60 years with active or convalescent COVID-19.

CDR3 coding DNA: TGTGCCAGCCTGGGGGACAGGGCAAATGAGCAGTACTTC. Protein product: CASLGDRANEQYF. The chain joins TRBV28 to TRBJ2-7, with TRBD1 identical over 9 bases. This CDR3 spans 13 amino acids. The junction had 9 bases not matched to a gene; V was cut back by 8 bases and J by 7 bases. Germline CDR1 MDHEN, CDR2 SYDVKM.

V usage is TRBV7-8 and J usage is TRBJ1-1, with D possibly TRBD1 on 6 matching bases. The V gene's germline CDR1 is SGHVS and CDR2 FQNEAQ. The length of the CDR3 is 15 residues. Trimming removed 8 bases from V and 6 bases from J, with 22 bases in between. For the CDR3, the DNA is TGTGCCAGCTCCCTAGGGCTGGTCGGGGGGCCTGAAGCTTTCTTT. It specifies CASSLGLVGGPEAFF.

This chain links TRBV4-2 with TRBJ1-2; maybe TRBD1 (5 bases). V was shortened by 0 bases and J by 2 bases, with 16 bases between the two germline ends. The CDR3 consists of 17 residues. The germline V gene has CDR1 LGHNA and CDR2 YNFKEQ. In DNA form, the CDR3 reads TGTGCCAGCAGCCAAGATTTGGGGGGGACGGTAAACTATGGCTACACCTTC. This translates into CASSQDLGGTVNYGYTF.

V and J are TRBV14 and TRBJ1-1; D gene unclear. Looked up from germline, CDR1 is SGHDN and CDR2 is FVKESK. This CDR3 is 16 amino acids long. Deletions cut 4 bases from V and 3 bases from J, with 18 bases between. The CDR3 protein is CASSLMRTDGDTEAFF. Written as DNA, the CDR3 is TGTGCCAGCAGCCTTATGAGGACGGACGGGGACACTGAAGCTTTCTTT.

The chain employs TRBV24-1 and TRBJ2-3, with D unclear. Trimming left V 3 bases short and J 5 bases short, with 5 bases between. CDR3 length equals 12 residues. The germline V gene encodes CDR1 KGHDR and CDR2 SFDVKD. CDR3 sequence (DNA): TGTGCCACCAGTGATCGGAGAGATACGCAGTATTTT. This translates into CATSDRRDTQYF.

This chain links TRBV5-4 with TRBJ1-3; TRBD1 might be the D (6 bases). This CDR3 is 17 amino acids long. V was cut by 0 bases and J by 0 bases, with 13 bases left in between. Germline CDR1 SGHNT, CDR2 YYREEE (reference sequence). The chain's CDR3 is CASSLDPYRVSGNTIYF. In DNA form, the CDR3 reads TGTGCCAGCAGCTTGGACCCCTACAGGGTCTCTGGAAACACCATATATTTT.

The V call is TRBV6-2 or TRBV6-3, the J call TRBJ1-3, with D hard to call. The V end was cut by 6 bases, the J end by 0 bases, with 15 bases between. This CDR3 has 16 amino acids. In germline, CDR1 is MNHEY, CDR2 SVGEGT. The DNA of the CDR3 is TGTGCCAGCAGCCCTAGATCGCGAACCTCTGGAAACACCATATATTTT. Its translation is CASSPRSRTSGNTIYF.

This chain uses TRBV18 with TRBJ1-2, with 8 bases identical to TRBD1. Per the germline V gene, CDR1 is KGHSH and CDR2 is LQKENI. CDR3 length: 14 amino acids. V dropped 3 bases and J dropped 7; count of bases not matched to a gene: 7. CDR3 region: CASSPAGGYGGYTF. The DNA for the CDR3 is TGTGCCAGCTCACCGGCAGGGGGCTACGGTGGCTACACCTTC.

CDR3 in amino acids: CASSPHFLYNEQFF. As DNA, the CDR3 is TGTGCCAGCAGCCCCCACTTCCTCTACAATGAGCAGTTCTTC. The chain uses TRBV11-3 and TRBJ2-1, with unresolved D. Looked up from germline, CDR1 is SGHNT and CDR2 is YENEEA. V gave up 5 bases and J gave up 3 bases, with 11 bases separating them. The CDR3 has 14 amino acids.

This clone has a single count. The chain uses TRBV27 and TRBJ2-3, with TRBD2 matching 10 bases. Germline CDR1 and CDR2: MNHEY and SMNVEV (reference sequence). The trim removed 6 bases at V and 2 bases at J, leaving 5 bases unmatched. The CDR3 covers 15 residues. The CDR3 region is CASSRGTSATDTQYF. The DNA for the CDR3 is TGTGCCAGCAGCCGCGGGACTAGCGCCACAGATACGCAGTATTTT.

This chain links TRBV29-1 with TRBJ1-1, with 7 nucleotides matching TRBD1. Losses at the gene ends were 6 bases for V and 0 bases for J; bases not matched to a gene: 7. Per the germline V gene, CDR1 is SQVTM and CDR2 is ANQGSEA. This CDR3 spans 14 amino acids. The CDR3 coding sequence is TGCAGCGTAGATTCCGGGACAGTGAACACTGAAGCTTTCTTT. This codes for CSVDSGTVNTEAFF.

The chain links TRBV19 to TRBJ2-5, with 8 bases that match TRBD1. CDR3 length: 14 residues. V lost 3 bases and J lost 3; bases outside the gene matches: 3. Germline V CDR1 and CDR2: LNHDA, SQIVND (reference sequence). The CDR3 sequence is CASSIMTGEETQYF. The CDR3 region has the DNA TGTGCCAGTAGTATTATGACAGGGGAAGAGACCCAGTACTTC.

The V gene is TRBV19, the J gene TRBJ2-3, with TRBD1 as a possible D gene (6 bases). V lost 5 bases, J lost 4 bases, and 13 bases lay in between. Germline V gives CDR1 LNHDA, CDR2 SQIVND (reference sequence). There are 14 residues in the CDR3. CDR3 region: CASSPLGAADTQYF. The DNA of the CDR3 is TGTGCCAGTAGTCCATTGGGGGCGGCAGATACGCAGTATTTT.

This sequence joins TRBV2 and TRBJ2-7, with 11 nucleotides matching TRBD1. V lost 7 bases, J lost 3 bases, and 2 bases stayed unmatched. CDR3 length: 13 residues. The germline gives CDR1 SNHLY, CDR2 FYNNEI. The CDR3 coding sequence is TGTGCCAGCATGGGACAGGGGGACTACGAGCAGTACTTC. The encoded protein is CASMGQGDYEQYF.

The chain uses TRBV13 and TRBJ2-5; the match to TRBD1 covers 9 bases. The junction had 10 bases not matched to a gene; V was cut back by 4 bases and J by 10 bases. This CDR3 region has 14 residues. Germline CDR1 reads PRHDT; CDR2 reads FYEKMQ (reference sequence). The CDR3 DNA sequence: TGTGCCAGCAGCTCGGGACAGGGCGAGCTAGACCAGTACTTC. The encoded protein is CASSSGQGELDQYF. Drawing the rest from reference TRBV13 and TRBJ2-5, the complete variable domain is AAGVIQSPRHLIKEKRETATLKCYPIPRHDTVYWYQQGPGQDPQFLISFYEKMQSDKGSIPDRFSAQQFSDYHSELNMSSLELGDSALYFCASSSGQGELDQYFGPGTRLLVL.

This chain uses TRBV29-1 with TRBJ2-3; a weak D match, TRBD2 (5 bases). Germline V gene lookup returns CDR1 SQVTM and CDR2 ANQGSEA. The CDR3 contains 14 residues. V lost 8 bases to trimming and J lost 6 bases, with 21 bases between them. The CDR3 sequence is CSPGPPAVEDTQYF. CDR3 nucleotides: TGCAGCCCGGGCCCTCCAGCGGTCGAGGATACGCAGTATTTT.

The V and J genes are TRBV6-5 and TRBJ1-5, with a weak D call TRBD1 (5 bases). The V end lost 4 bases, the J end lost 5 bases, and 15 bases lay between the germline ends. Germline values: CDR1 MNHEY, CDR2 SVGAGI. This CDR3 has 15 residues. The CDR3 is CASSSSGSGHQPQHF. The CDR3 nucleotides are TGTGCCAGCAGTTCATCAGGGTCAGGTCATCAGCCCCAGCATTTT.

The chain couples TRBV11-2 to TRBJ2-3, with 11 bases matching TRBD2. Per the germline V gene, CDR1 is SGHAT and CDR2 is FQNNGV. The CDR3 spans 13 residues. Trimming at V came to 1 base and at J to 14 bases, leaving 5 bases not matched to a gene. CDR3: CASSLGSGGAGYF. The CDR3 DNA follows: TGTGCCAGCAGCTTAGGTAGCGGGGGGGCTGGGTATTTT.